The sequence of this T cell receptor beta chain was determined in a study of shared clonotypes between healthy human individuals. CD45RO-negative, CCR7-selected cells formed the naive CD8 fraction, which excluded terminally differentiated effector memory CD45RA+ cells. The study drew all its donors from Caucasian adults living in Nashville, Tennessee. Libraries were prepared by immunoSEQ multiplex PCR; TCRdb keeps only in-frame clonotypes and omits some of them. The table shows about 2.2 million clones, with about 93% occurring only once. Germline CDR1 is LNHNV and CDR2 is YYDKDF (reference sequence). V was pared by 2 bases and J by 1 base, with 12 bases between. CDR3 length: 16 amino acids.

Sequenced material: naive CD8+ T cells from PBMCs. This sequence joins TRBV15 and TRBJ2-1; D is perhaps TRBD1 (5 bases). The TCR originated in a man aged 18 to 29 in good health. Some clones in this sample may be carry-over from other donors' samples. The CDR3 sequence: CATSRQPQGSYNEQFF. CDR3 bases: TGTGCCACCAGCAGACAACCCCAGGGTTCCTACAATGAGCAGTTCTTC.